These 22 T cell receptor beta chains were all obtained from the same sample, sequenced in a study of blood T cell repertoires in COVID-19. Some clones are missing from TCRdb's copy, which holds only in-frame ones; the method was immunoSEQ multiplex PCR. Of under 110,000 clones in the sample, roughly two thirds were seen once. Specimen: peripheral blood. These receptors all come from a human donor with acute or convalescent COVID-19. The donor label of this sample is uncertain.

As for this clone: The germline gene is not matched at one end of the junction; a read error may be the cause. The chain is built from TRBV7-8 and TRBJ2-3; 14 bases line up with TRBD2. The CDR3 runs 16 residues. CDR1 is SGHVS, CDR2 FQNEAQ, per germline. CDR3 nucleotides: TGTGCCAGCAGCTTAGGGCCGGGACTAGCGGGGGCTCAAAGGCATTTT. This sequence encodes CASSLGPGLAGAQRHF.

A word on this clone: The sample contains more than one DNA sequence encoding this CDR3. The chain employs TRBV5-1 and TRBJ1-2; perhaps TRBD1 as D (5 bases). The CDR3 sequence is 14 residues long. The ends were cut back, 4 bases at V and 4 bases at J, with 14 bases in the middle. CDR1 is SGHRS and CDR2 is YFSETQ in the germline V gene. CDR3 region: CASSPQGGSYGYTF. CDR3 nucleotides: TGCGCCAGCAGCCCCCAGGGCGGCTCCTATGGCTACACCTTC.

V usage is TRBV7-6 and J usage is TRBJ2-2; D is perhaps TRBD1 (5 bases). The germline V gene encodes CDR1 SGHVS and CDR2 FNYEAQ. Trimming stripped 3 bases from V and 5 bases from J, with 16 bases between. The CDR3 contains 16 residues. The CDR3 sequence is CASSFGSAGPTGELFF. Written as DNA, the CDR3 is TGTGCCAGCAGCTTCGGGTCCGCAGGGCCTACCGGGGAGCTGTTTTTT.

The chain couples TRBV6-5 to TRBJ1-2; TRBD1 matches at 7 bases. The V and J ends lost 2 bases and 4 bases, in that order; junction bases with no gene match: 10. The CDR3 length is 16 residues. Per germline, CDR1 MNHEY and CDR2 SVGAGI. This CDR3 reads CASSYGEGAPGYGYTF. CDR3 nucleotide sequence: TGTGCCAGCAGTTACGGAGAGGGGGCGCCGGGCTATGGCTACACCTTC.

V usage is TRBV9 and J usage is TRBJ2-3; perhaps TRBD1 as D (6 bases). CDR1 and CDR2 (germline): SGDLS, YYNGEE. Trimming left V 3 bases short and J 1 base short, with 12 bases between. CDR3 length: 15 residues. Written as DNA, the CDR3 is TGTGCCAGCAGCGCACAGGGCCGTGGCACAGATACGCAGTATTTT. It translates to CASSAQGRGTDTQYF.

The chain links TRBV5-5 to TRBJ2-5, with 15 positions matching TRBD2. Germline V gives CDR1 SGHKS, CDR2 YYEKEE (reference sequence). The CDR3 is 16 amino acids. Germline trimming cut 3 bases from V and 4 bases from J; bases unmatched to any gene: 4. CDR3 DNA: TGTGCCAGCAGCTCCTGGACTAGCGGGGGGGGAGAGACCCAGTACTTC. It specifies CASSSWTSGGGETQYF.

V gene TRBV6-1 combines with J gene TRBJ2-7, with 10 bases aligning to TRBD1. V gave up 2 bases and J gave up 3 bases; unmatched junction bases: 4. Looked up from germline, CDR1 is MNHNS and CDR2 is SASEGT. The CDR3 has 15 residues. The CDR3 sequence: CASSESWDRGYEQYV. In DNA, the CDR3 is TGTGCCAGCAGTGAATCGTGGGACAGGGGCTACGAGCAGTACGTC.

This rearrangement joins TRBV4-1 to TRBJ2-3, with 9 bases fitting TRBD2. CDR1 and CDR2 from the germline V gene are MGHRA and YSYEKL. The CDR3 loop spans 16 amino acids. Unmatched junction bases numbered 6, after V lost 4 bases and J lost 1 base. The CDR3 region is CASSPRERGGTDTQYF. The DNA for the CDR3 is TGCGCCAGCAGCCCCCGCGAGCGGGGGGGCACAGATACGCAGTATTTT.

V and J are TRBV15 and TRBJ2-7; tentative D call: TRBD2 (6 bases). Per germline, CDR1 LNHNV and CDR2 YYDKDF (reference sequence). The ends were cut back, 0 bases at V and 4 bases at J, with 10 bases in the middle. The CDR3 runs 14 residues. CDR3 region: CATSREGGGYEQYV. The CDR3 DNA reads TGTGCCACCAGCAGAGAGGGGGGTGGTTACGAGCAGTACGTC.

V gene TRBV7-8 combines with J gene TRBJ2-5; 7 nucleotides agree with TRBD1. Germline values: CDR1 SGHVS, CDR2 FQNEAQ. This CDR3 has 15 residues. V lost 5 bases to trimming and J lost 1 base; unmatched junction nucleotides: 7. CDR3 sequence: CASSTRQGGQETQYF. The CDR3 bases are TGTGCCAGCAGCACCCGACAGGGCGGCCAAGAGACCCAGTACTTC.

J is TRBJ1-4 and V is TRBV6-4; 8 positions agree with TRBD1. Per the germline V gene, CDR1 is MRHNA and CDR2 is SNTAGT. The CDR3 extends over 13 amino acids. J was trimmed by 5 bases and V by 9 bases; bases with no gene match: 5. The CDR3 reads CARGTGKNEKLFF. For the CDR3, the DNA is TGTGCCAGAGGGACAGGAAAAAATGAAAAACTGTTTTTT.

The V call is TRBV6-4, the J call TRBJ2-1; a weak D match, TRBD2 (6 bases). The CDR3 is made up of 15 amino acids. CDR1 is MRHNA and CDR2 is SNTAGT in the germline V gene. The V end was cut by 5 bases, the J end by 6 bases, with 17 bases between. The CDR3: CASSINRGAVNEQFF. The CDR3 DNA is TGTGCCAGCAGTATCAATCGCGGGGCGGTCAATGAGCAGTTCTTC.

This clone occurred once. The chain recombines TRBV7-2 with TRBJ2-3, with a weak D call TRBD1 (6 bases). The V end was cut by 3 bases, the J end by 3 bases, with 7 bases between. CDR1 and CDR2 (germline): SGHTA, FQGNSA. CDR3 length: 13 amino acids. Here the CDR3 reads CASSFDRTDTQYF. DNA for the CDR3: TGTGCCAGCAGCTTCGACAGGACAGATACGCAGTATTTT.

CDR3 loop: CITAENYGYTF. The CDR3 DNA reads TGTATCACCGCGGAAAACTATGGCTACACCTTC. The chain is built from TRBV6-1 and TRBJ1-2, with no clear D. Per the germline V gene, CDR1 is MNHNS and CDR2 is SASEGT. This CDR3 has 11 amino acids.

The rearrangement uses TRBV6-1 and TRBJ2-1; weak D call: TRBD1 (6 bases). Germline CDR1 reads MNHNS; CDR2 reads SASEGT. CDR3 length equals 14 residues. With 3 bases removed from V and 4 bases from J, the gap between germline ends came to 10 bases. CDR3 sequence reads: CASSDGQRYNEQFF. The CDR3 region has the DNA TGTGCCAGCAGTGACGGACAGAGGTACAATGAGCAGTTCTTC.

The chain links TRBV4-2 to TRBJ1-5; 7 bases map to TRBD1. Germline V CDR1 and CDR2: LGHNA, YNFKEQ. CDR3 size: 14 residues. V was clipped by 0 bases and J by 14 bases; unmatched bases: 10. The CDR3 bases are TGTGCCAGCAGCCAAGACCGGGGGGGGACAGCGAAGCATTTT. It specifies CASSQDRGGTAKHF.

This clone was recorded only once. This chain joins TRBV21-1 and TRBJ1-3. TRBV21-1 is designated a pseudogene. The CDR3 runs to 16 residues. The CDR3 DNA sequence: TGTGCCAGCAGAAAAGGATGGGCCGGGGCTGGAAACACCATATATTTT. Its translation is CASRKGWAGAGNTIYF.

The V gene is TRBV19, the J gene TRBJ1-5, with D possibly TRBD1 on 6 matching bases. Trimming pared 7 bases from V and 7 bases from J, leaving 14 bases between. In germline, CDR1 is LNHDA, CDR2 SQIVND (reference sequence). The CDR3 consists of 13 residues. The CDR3 sequence: CASNNRDGQPQHF. The CDR3 DNA sequence: TGTGCCAGTAATAACAGGGATGGGCAGCCCCAGCATTTT.

The chain employs TRBV6-5 and TRBJ1-1; the match to TRBD1 covers 10 bases. The CDR3 has 15 amino acids. Germline V gives CDR1 MNHEY, CDR2 SVGAGI. J was trimmed by 3 bases and V by 5 bases; bases with no gene match: 6. The chain's CDR3 is CASSPLGQGDTEAFF. The CDR3 coding sequence is TGTGCCAGCAGTCCCCTTGGACAGGGGGACACTGAAGCTTTCTTT.

The chain links TRBV24-1 to TRBJ1-1; 11 nucleotides agree with TRBD1. CDR1 and CDR2 (germline): KGHDR, SFDVKD. This CDR3 comprises 17 residues. V was pared by 2 bases and J by 4 bases, with 8 bases of the junction left unmatched. The CDR3 loop reads CATSDSPRTGGGTEAFF. For the CDR3, the DNA is TGTGCCACCAGTGATTCGCCTCGGACAGGGGGCGGCACTGAAGCTTTCTTT.

There are a few counts of this clone. The chain has TRBV19 and TRBJ1-1; D gene ambiguous. CDR3 size: 16 residues. The germline V and J ends were trimmed by 4 bases and 4 bases, with 19 bases remaining between them. Germline V lookup: CDR1 LNHDA, CDR2 SQIVND (reference sequence). The CDR3 region is CASSRRGRVLGTEAFF. In DNA form, the CDR3 reads TGTGCCAGTAGTAGGCGGGGTCGGGTGTTGGGCACTGAAGCTTTCTTT.

The table lists this clone with a count of one. This chain connects TRBV7-2 to TRBJ2-7; 11 bases match TRBD2. Per germline, CDR1 SGHTA and CDR2 FQGNSA. After removal of 0 bases from V and 1 base from J, the junction contained 8 bases not matched to a gene. The CDR3 sequence is 18 residues long. DNA for the CDR3: TGTGCCAGCAGCTTAGCGGTGGCTAGCGGGGGGTCATCCTACGAGCAGTACTTC. Protein: CASSLAVASGGSSYEQYF. Full variable domain (outside the CDR3, taken from reference TRBV7-2 and TRBJ2-7): GAGVSQSPSNKVTEKGKDVELRCDPISGHTALYWYRQSLGQGLEFLIYFQGNSAPDKSGLPSDRFSAERTGGSVSTLTIQRTQQEDSAVYLCASSLAVASGGSSYEQYFGPGTRLTVT.